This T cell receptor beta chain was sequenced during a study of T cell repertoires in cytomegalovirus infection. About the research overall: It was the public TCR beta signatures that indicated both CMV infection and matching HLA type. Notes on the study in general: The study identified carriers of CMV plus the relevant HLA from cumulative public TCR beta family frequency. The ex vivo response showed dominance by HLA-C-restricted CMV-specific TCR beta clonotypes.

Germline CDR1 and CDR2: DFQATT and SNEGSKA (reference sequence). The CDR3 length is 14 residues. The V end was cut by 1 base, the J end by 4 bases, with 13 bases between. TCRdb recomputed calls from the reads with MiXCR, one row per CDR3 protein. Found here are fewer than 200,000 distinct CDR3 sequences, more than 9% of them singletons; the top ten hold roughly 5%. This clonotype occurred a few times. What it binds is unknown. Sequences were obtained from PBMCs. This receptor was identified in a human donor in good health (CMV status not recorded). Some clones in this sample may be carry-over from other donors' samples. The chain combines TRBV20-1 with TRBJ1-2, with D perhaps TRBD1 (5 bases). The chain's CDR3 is CSARAGDSSYGYTF. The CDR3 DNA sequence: TGCAGTGCTAGAGCCGGAGACAGCTCCTATGGCTACACCTTC.